This TCR beta chain appears in the sequencing data of a study of blood T cell repertoires in COVID-19. V dropped 0 bases and J dropped 8 bases, with 13 bases sitting between them. The CDR3 has 14 amino acids. CDR1 and CDR2 (germline): SGHRS, YFSETQ. Original handling: Nucleated cell number was recorded as an estimate derived from reference gene primer amplification. The protocol was immunoSEQ multiplex PCR, while the TCRdb copy is restricted to in-frame clones and leaves out a portion. Clonal size and the V and J genes are those of that table, whereas D and trimming came from the DNA. The sample gives roughly 150,000 clones, approximately 80% of which show up once; 1.5% to 2% is in the top ten. Everyone who took part was 18 to 89 years old, and they came from some 23 US areas. Clinical history reported by participants formed the basis on which cohorts were assigned. Exposed participants came across a COVID-19 case within 2 weeks before study entry.

The V gene is TRBV5-1, the J gene TRBJ2-3; no clear D. This sequence originates from a woman younger than 30 who had been exposed to COVID-19. The sequenced sample consisted of PBMCs or T cells enriched from blood (not recorded which). CDR3 in amino acids: CASSLDSGVGTQYF. CDR3 coding DNA: TGCGCCAGCAGCTTGGACTCCGGAGTTGGTACGCAGTATTTT.